A single T cell receptor (beta chain) is shown here with its context. The junction departs from the called germline gene at one end, perhaps through a read error. In germline, CDR1 is MNHNS, CDR2 SASEGT. This CDR3 contains 14 residues. This sample was taken from a study of cytomegalovirus exposure and HLA in healthy donors. Primers: 60 Vbeta forward and 13 Jbeta reverse. The repertoire was sequenced with immunoSEQ multiplex PCR; TCRdb's copy has only in-frame clones and lacks some. The table includes about 250,000 clones, roughly 70% detected once. The donors, nominally healthy at sampling, likely had unrecorded immune exposures.

Sequenced: PBMCs. This TCR came from a female donor in good health and CMV-seronegative. The chain is built from TRBV6-1 and TRBJ2-2; TRBD1 aligns across 7 bases. CDR3 sequence (DNA): TGTGCCAGCAGGGAAGGGGGCTTGGGCGGGGAGCTGTTTTTT. Translated, it gives CASREGGLGGELFF.